This T cell receptor (beta chain) is from a study of monozygotic twins with inflammatory bowel disease. Each donor had 2 to 3 ml of blood drawn. Unfractionated whole blood yielded total RNA, and T cells were not sorted. TCRdb processed the 5' RACE reads again and assigns one entry to each CDR3 protein, with no DNA. The sample's table shows approximately 340,000 distinct CDR3 sequences. The CDR3 spans 16 residues. Germline assignment: CDR1 MDHEN and CDR2 SYDVKM. This TCR was sampled from a human donor with ulcerative colitis or Crohn's disease, or a healthy co-twin of an affected twin (not recorded which). The chain carries TRBV28 and TRBJ2-1. The source material was blood. CDR3 amino acids: CASSLGRTKTYNEQFF.